The rows below give T cell receptor beta chains drawn from one sample of a study of blood T cell repertoires in COVID-19. TCRdb's table, derived via immunoSEQ multiplex PCR, lists solely in-frame clones and lacks some. The sample carries approximately 230,000 clones, 86% recorded once. The sequenced sample consisted of peripheral blood. The receptors come from a man aged 25 to 40 who had recovered from COVID-19. Each CDR3 is given with its conserved first and last residue. Each record gives: J gene, V gene, CDR3 protein.

J gene: TRBJ1-2; V gene: TRBV30; CDR3 protein: CAWSVLEWVSTF
J gene: TRBJ1-2; V gene: TRBV19; CDR3 protein: CASATTRGLYYGYTF
J gene: TRBJ2-5; V gene: TRBV4-3; CDR3 protein: CASSQDGGNQETQYF
J gene: TRBJ1-6; V gene: TRBV7-2; CDR3 protein: CATQGINNSPLHF
J gene: TRBJ1-2; V gene: TRBV10-2; CDR3 protein: CASSPVNYGYTF
J gene: TRBJ2-5; V gene: TRBV18; CDR3 protein: CASSPPQGQETQYF
J gene: TRBJ1-5; V gene: TRBV4-2; CDR3 protein: CASSQGGTTHQPQHF
J gene: TRBJ2-3; V gene: TRBV5-4; CDR3 protein: CASSSSGGGQYF
J gene: TRBJ2-7; V gene: TRBV30; CDR3 protein: CAWSVAGWREQYF
J gene: TRBJ2-2; V gene: TRBV5-1; CDR3 protein: CASSLPTGNTGELFF
J gene: TRBJ2-5; V gene: TRBV15; CDR3 protein: CATSRGPGVQETQYF
J gene: TRBJ2-3; V gene: TRBV6-5; CDR3 protein: CASRRQGTDTQYF
J gene: TRBJ2-3; V gene: TRBV7-2; CDR3 protein: CASSLGAGGRFADTQYF
J gene: TRBJ1-5; V gene: TRBV7-6; CDR3 protein: CASSLDFAGDQPQHF
J gene: TRBJ2-2; V gene: TRBV15; CDR3 protein: CATSRGLAGGSGELFF
J gene: TRBJ2-2; V gene: TRBV9; CDR3 protein: CASSVALAGGHYTGELFF
J gene: TRBJ1-3; V gene: TRBV3-1/TRBV3-2; CDR3 protein: CASSQDRGGNTIYF
J gene: TRBJ2-1; V gene: TRBV2; CDR3 protein: CASQGLYSYNEQFF
J gene: TRBJ2-7; V gene: TRBV18; CDR3 protein: CASSPPLGQSYEQYF
J gene: TRBJ1-5; V gene: TRBV6-6; CDR3 protein: CASIFLPHQPQHF
J gene: TRBJ1-2; V gene: TRBV24-1; CDR3 protein: CATSDWDRGDYGYTF
J gene: TRBJ2-7; V gene: TRBV30; CDR3 protein: CACRQGPKYEQYF
J gene: TRBJ2-7; V gene: TRBV19; CDR3 protein: CASSPGHTYEQYF
J gene: TRBJ2-7; V gene: TRBV5-1; CDR3 protein: CASSDNRRPYEQYF
J gene: TRBJ2-7; V gene: TRBV19; CDR3 protein: CASSIKSGRASYEQYF
J gene: TRBJ1-1; V gene: TRBV5-4; CDR3 protein: CASSLPTRGATEAFF
J gene: TRBJ1-3; V gene: TRBV9; CDR3 protein: CASSVEYGWGQGVGNTIYF
J gene: TRBJ2-2; V gene: TRBV5-1; CDR3 protein: CASSFGTDTGELFF
J gene: TRBJ1-4; V gene: TRBV3-1/TRBV3-2; CDR3 protein: CASSHWGVDEKLFF
J gene: TRBJ2-1; V gene: TRBV6-5; CDR3 protein: CASTNNQGVPNEQFF
J gene: TRBJ2-7; V gene: TRBV3-1/TRBV3-2; CDR3 protein: CASSRPSVSGSYEQYF
J gene: TRBJ1-1; V gene: TRBV19; CDR3 protein: CASSTTGAWNTEAFF
J gene: TRBJ2-2; V gene: TRBV7-2; CDR3 protein: CASSLVASGGRTGELFF
J gene: TRBJ2-6; V gene: TRBV12-5; CDR3 protein: CASGSRQGIFSGANVLTF
J gene: TRBJ2-7; V gene: TRBV27; CDR3 protein: CASTFSGQGSHEQYF
J gene: TRBJ2-3; V gene: TRBV29-1; CDR3 protein: CSVGGGTQYF
J gene: TRBJ1-3; V gene: TRBV6-5; CDR3 protein: CASSSHRVSTGNTIYF
J gene: TRBJ2-3; V gene: TRBV19; CDR3 protein: CASSILGSGGGTDTQYF
J gene: TRBJ2-2; V gene: TRBV3-1/TRBV3-2; CDR3 protein: CASSSDRGVTGELFF
J gene: TRBJ2-6; V gene: TRBV11-3; CDR3 protein: CASSARSGGRSGANVLTF
J gene: TRBJ1-2; V gene: TRBV18; CDR3 protein: CASSPPGGQYGYTF
J gene: TRBJ2-2; V gene: TRBV5-8; CDR3 protein: CASQIRTGPGELFF
J gene: TRBJ2-3; V gene: TRBV5-1; CDR3 protein: CASSFLGQGTDTQYF
J gene: TRBJ1-1; V gene: TRBV27; CDR3 protein: CASSWGTGGSTEAFF
J gene: TRBJ1-2; V gene: TRBV29-1; CDR3 protein: CSAGATYGYTF
J gene: TRBJ1-1; V gene: TRBV9; CDR3 protein: CASSGRGRAEAFF
J gene: TRBJ2-2; V gene: TRBV5-1; CDR3 protein: CASSLRDTGELFF
J gene: TRBJ1-5; V gene: TRBV7-2; CDR3 protein: CASSLAPGGQPQHF
J gene: TRBJ2-5; V gene: TRBV21-1; CDR3 protein: CASSESGGPQETQYF
J gene: TRBJ2-2; V gene: TRBV9; CDR3 protein: CASSPPTGELFF
J gene: TRBJ1-5; V gene: TRBV10-1; CDR3 protein: CASSRVEGPQHF
J gene: TRBJ2-7; V gene: TRBV11-3; CDR3 protein: CASSLSARGSNEQYF
J gene: TRBJ1-2; V gene: TRBV5-4; CDR3 protein: CASKLREDGYTF
J gene: TRBJ1-1; V gene: TRBV18; CDR3 protein: CASSPEPASNMNTEAFF
J gene: TRBJ1-1; V gene: TRBV4-1; CDR3 protein: CASTGNTEAFF
J gene: TRBJ2-5; V gene: TRBV27; CDR3 protein: CASSRRGQETQYF
J gene: TRBJ1-5; V gene: TRBV29-1; CDR3 protein: CSVEDGGQGGQPQHF